This T cell receptor beta chain is from a study of blood T cell repertoires in COVID-19. Whole-study context: COVID-19 samples from acute and convalescent phases originated in the United States, Italy and Spain. From T cells, B-cell-depleted T cells, or PBMCs came the material, which was cDNA or gDNA.

This clone was picked up many times. The germline CDR1 and CDR2 sequences are MRHNA and SNTAGT. The CDR3 is made up of 13 amino acids. V was clipped by 5 bases and J by 4 bases, with 9 bases between them. Study processing details: Estimation of nucleated cell counts was performed using reference gene primer amplification. Method: immunoSEQ multiplex PCR; TCRdb's copy keeps in-frame clones and lacks some. V and J calls and clone size come straight from that table; D and trimming were deduced from the DNA. The table shows about 220,000 clones, with 80% to 90% occurring only once. V is TRBV6-4 and J is TRBJ2-1; no clear D. Sequenced material: peripheral blood. The TCR was taken from a man aged 45-60 years who had recovered from COVID-19. CDR3 sequence reads: CASSSDLYNEQFF. The CDR3 DNA reads TGTGCCAGCAGTTCCGACTTATACAATGAGCAGTTCTTC.